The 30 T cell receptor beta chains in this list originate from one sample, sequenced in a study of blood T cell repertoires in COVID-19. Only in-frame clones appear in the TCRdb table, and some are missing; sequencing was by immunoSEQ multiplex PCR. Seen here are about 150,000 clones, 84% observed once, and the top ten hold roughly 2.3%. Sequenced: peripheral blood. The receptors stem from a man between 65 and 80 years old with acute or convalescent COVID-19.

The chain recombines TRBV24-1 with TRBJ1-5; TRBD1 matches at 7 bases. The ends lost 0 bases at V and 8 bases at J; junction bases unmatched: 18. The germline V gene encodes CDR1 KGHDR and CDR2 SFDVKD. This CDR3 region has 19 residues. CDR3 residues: CATSDLGDLTGSELEPQHF. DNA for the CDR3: TGTGCCACCAGTGATTTGGGGGACCTGACAGGGTCGGAGCTGGAGCCCCAGCATTTT.

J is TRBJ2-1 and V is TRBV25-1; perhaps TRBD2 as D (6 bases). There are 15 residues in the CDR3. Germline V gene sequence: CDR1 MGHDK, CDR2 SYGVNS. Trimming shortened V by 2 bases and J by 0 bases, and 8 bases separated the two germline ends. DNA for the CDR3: TGTGCCAGCAGTGAACACGGGAGCTCCTACAATGAGCAGTTCTTC. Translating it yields CASSEHGSSYNEQFF.

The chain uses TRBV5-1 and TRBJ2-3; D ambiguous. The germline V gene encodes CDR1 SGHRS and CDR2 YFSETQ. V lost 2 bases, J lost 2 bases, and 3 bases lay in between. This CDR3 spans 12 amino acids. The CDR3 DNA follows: TGCGCCAGCAGCTTCAACACAGATACGCAGTATTTT. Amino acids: CASSFNTDTQYF.

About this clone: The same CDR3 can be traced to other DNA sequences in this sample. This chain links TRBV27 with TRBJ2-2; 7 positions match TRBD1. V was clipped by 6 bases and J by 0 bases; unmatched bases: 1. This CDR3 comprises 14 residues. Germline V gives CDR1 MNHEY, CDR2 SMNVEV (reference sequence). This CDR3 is CASRGTANTGELFF. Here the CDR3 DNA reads TGTGCCAGCAGAGGGACAGCGAACACCGGGGAGCTGTTTTTT.

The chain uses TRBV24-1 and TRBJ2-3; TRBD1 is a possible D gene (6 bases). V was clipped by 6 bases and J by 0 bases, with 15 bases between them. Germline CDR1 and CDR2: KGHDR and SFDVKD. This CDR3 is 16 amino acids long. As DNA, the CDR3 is TGTGCCACCAGTCGGCAGGGGCCAGGGAGCACAGATACGCAGTATTTT. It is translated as CATSRQGPGSTDTQYF.

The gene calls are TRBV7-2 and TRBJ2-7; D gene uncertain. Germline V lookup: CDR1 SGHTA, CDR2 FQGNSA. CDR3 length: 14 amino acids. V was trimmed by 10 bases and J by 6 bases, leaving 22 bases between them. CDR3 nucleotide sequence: TGTGCCACCTCACAAGCAGGTCTATCGCTCGAGCAGTACTTC. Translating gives CATSQAGLSLEQYF. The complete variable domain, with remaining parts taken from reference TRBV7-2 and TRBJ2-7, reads GAGVSQSPSNKVTEKGKDVELRCDPISGHTALYWYRQSLGQGLEFLIYFQGNSAPDKSGLPSDRFSAERTGGSVSTLTIQRTQQEDSAVYLCATSQAGLSLEQYFGPGTRLTVT.

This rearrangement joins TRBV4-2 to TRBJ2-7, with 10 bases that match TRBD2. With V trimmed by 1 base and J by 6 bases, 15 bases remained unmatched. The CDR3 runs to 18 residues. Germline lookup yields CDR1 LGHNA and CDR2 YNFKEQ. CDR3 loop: CASSQVVSGRRLGSEQYF. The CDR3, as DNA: TGTGCCAGCAGCCAAGTTGTTAGCGGGAGGAGGCTTGGATCCGAGCAGTACTTC.

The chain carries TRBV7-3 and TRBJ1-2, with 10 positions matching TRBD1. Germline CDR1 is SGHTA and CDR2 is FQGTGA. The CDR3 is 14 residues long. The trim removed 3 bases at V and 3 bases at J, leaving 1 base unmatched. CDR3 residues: CASSLTGGDYGYTF. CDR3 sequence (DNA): TGTGCCAGCAGCTTGACAGGGGGCGACTATGGCTACACCTTC.

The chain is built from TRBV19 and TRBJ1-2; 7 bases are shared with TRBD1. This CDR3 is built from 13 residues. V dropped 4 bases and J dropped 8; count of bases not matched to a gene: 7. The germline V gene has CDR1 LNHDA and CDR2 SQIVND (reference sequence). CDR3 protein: CASSTTGRRGYTF. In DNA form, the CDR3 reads TGTGCCAGTAGTACGACAGGGAGAAGAGGCTACACCTTC. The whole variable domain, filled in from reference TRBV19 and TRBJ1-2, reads DGGITQSPKYLFRKEGQNVTLSCEQNLNHDAMYWYRQDPGQGLRLIYYSQIVNDFQKGDIAEGYSVSREKKESFPLTVTSAQKNPTAFYLCASSTTGRRGYTFGSGTRLTVV.

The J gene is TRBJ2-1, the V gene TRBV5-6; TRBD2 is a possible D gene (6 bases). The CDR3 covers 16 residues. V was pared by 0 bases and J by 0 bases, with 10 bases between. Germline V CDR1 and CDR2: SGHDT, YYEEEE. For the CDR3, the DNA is TGTGCCAGCAGCTTGGAGGGGACTTCCTCCTACAATGAGCAGTTCTTC. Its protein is CASSLEGTSSYNEQFF.

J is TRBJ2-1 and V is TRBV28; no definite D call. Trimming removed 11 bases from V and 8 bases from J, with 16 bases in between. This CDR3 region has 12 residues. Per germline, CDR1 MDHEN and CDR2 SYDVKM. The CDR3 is CAPYGQVDEQFF. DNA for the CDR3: TGTGCCCCCTACGGTCAGGTTGATGAGCAGTTCTTC.

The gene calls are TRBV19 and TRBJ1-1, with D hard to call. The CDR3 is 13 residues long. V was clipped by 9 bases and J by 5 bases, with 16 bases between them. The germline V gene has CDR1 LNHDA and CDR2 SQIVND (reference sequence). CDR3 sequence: CASSNTRETEAFF. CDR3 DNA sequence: TGTGCCAGCTCGAATACCCGGGAGACTGAAGCTTTCTTT.

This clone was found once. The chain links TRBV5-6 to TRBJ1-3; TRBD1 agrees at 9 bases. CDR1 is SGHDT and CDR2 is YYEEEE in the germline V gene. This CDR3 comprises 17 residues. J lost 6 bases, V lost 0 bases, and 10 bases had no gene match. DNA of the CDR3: TGTGCCAGCAGCTTGGACCGGGGACAGGGAATCCCAAACACCATATATTTT. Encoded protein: CASSLDRGQGIPNTIYF. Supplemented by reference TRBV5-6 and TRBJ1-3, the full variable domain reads DAGVTQSPTHLIKTRGQQVTLRCSPKSGHDTVSWYQQALGQGPQFIFQYYEEEERQRGNFPDRFSGHQFPNYSSELNVNALLLGDSALYLCASSLDRGQGIPNTIYFGEGSWLTVV.

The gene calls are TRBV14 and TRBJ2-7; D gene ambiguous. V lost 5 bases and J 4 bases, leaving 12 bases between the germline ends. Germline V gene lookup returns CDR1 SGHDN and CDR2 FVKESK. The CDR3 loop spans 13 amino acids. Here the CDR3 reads CASSYLSGYEQYF. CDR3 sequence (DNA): TGTGCCAGCAGCTACCTTAGTGGTTACGAGCAGTACTTC.

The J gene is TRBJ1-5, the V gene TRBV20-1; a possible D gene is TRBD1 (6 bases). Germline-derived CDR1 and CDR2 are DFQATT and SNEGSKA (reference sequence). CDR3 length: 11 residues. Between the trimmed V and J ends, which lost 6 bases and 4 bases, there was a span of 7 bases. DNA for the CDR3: TGCAGTGCACAGGGTAATCAGCCCCAGCATTTT. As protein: CSAQGNQPQHF.

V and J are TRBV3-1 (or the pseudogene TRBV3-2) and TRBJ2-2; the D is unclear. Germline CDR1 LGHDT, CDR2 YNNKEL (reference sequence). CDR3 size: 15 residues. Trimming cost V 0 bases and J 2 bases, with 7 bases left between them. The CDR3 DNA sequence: TGTGCCAGCAGCCAAGACGCGACTAACACCGGGGAGCTGTTTTTT. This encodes CASSQDATNTGELFF.

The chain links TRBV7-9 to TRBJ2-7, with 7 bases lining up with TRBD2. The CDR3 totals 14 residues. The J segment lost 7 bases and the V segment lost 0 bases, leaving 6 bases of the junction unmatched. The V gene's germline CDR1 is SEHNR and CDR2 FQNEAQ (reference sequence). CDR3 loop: CASSLAGGEGEQYF. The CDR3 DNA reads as TGTGCCAGCAGCTTAGCGGGAGGGGAAGGGGAGCAGTACTTC.

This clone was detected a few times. CDR3 loop: CASSQATGGYTF. CDR3 sequence (DNA): TGTGCCAGCAGCCAAGCTACAGGAGGCTACACCTTC. V is TRBV3-1 (or the pseudogene TRBV3-2) and J is TRBJ1-2; a possible D gene is TRBD1 (5 bases). Germline CDR1 LGHDT, CDR2 YNNKEL (reference sequence). The V gene lost 1 base and the J gene lost 8 bases, with 8 bases spanning the gap. The CDR3 is 12 amino acids.

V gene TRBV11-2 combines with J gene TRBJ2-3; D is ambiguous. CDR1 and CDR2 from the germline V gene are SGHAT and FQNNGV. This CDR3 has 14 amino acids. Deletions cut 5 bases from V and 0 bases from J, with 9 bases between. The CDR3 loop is CASSPTLSTDTQYF. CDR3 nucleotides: TGTGCCAGCAGCCCCACGCTAAGCACAGATACGCAGTATTTT. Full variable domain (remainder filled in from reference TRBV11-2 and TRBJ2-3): EAGVAQSPRYKIIEKRQSVAFWCNPISGHATLYWYQQILGQGPKLLIQFQNNGVVDDSQLPKDRFSAERLKGVDSTLKIQPAKLEDSAVYLCASSPTLSTDTQYFGPGTRLTVL.

CDR3 sequence reads: CATRSSGPSGTDTQYF. CDR3 sequence (DNA): TGTGCCACCAGATCAAGCGGGCCCTCAGGCACAGATACGCAGTATTTT. The chain links TRBV24-1 to TRBJ2-3; possibly TRBD2 for D (6 bases). CDR3 length: 16 amino acids. Germline values: CDR1 KGHDR, CDR2 SFDVKD. V lost 7 bases and J lost 1, with 17 bases in between.

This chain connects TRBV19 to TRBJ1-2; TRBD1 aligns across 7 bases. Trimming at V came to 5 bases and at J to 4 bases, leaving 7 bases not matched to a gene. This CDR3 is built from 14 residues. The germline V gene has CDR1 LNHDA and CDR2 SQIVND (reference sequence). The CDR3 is CASSANRGGYGYTF. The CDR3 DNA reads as TGTGCCAGTAGTGCTAACAGGGGCGGCTATGGCTACACCTTC.

The CDR3 coding sequence is TGTGCCAGTAGTACGATACCGGGACAGGGGAGGTCACCCCTCCACTTT. The encoded protein is CASSTIPGQGRSPLHF. The rearrangement joins TRBV19 to TRBJ1-6, with 10 bases aligning to TRBD1. Trimming removed 4 bases from V and 10 bases from J; junction bases left unmatched: 10. This CDR3 region has 16 residues. CDR1 is LNHDA and CDR2 is SQIVND in the germline V gene (reference sequence).

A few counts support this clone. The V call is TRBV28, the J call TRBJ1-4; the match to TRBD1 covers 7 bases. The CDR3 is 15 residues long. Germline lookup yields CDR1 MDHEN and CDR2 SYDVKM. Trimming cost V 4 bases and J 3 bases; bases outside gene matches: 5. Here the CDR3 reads CASSSPGTANEKLFF. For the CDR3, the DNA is TGTGCCAGCAGTTCCCCGGGGACAGCTAATGAAAAACTGTTTTTT.

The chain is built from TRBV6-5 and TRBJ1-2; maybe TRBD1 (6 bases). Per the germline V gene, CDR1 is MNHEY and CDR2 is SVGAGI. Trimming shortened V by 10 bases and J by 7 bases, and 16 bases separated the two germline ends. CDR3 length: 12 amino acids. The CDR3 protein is CAIKQGFGGYTF. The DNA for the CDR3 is TGTGCCATCAAACAGGGCTTCGGTGGCTACACCTTC.

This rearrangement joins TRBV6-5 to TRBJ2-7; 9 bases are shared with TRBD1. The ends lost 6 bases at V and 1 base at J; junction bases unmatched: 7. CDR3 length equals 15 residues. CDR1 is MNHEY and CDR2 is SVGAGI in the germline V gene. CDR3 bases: TGTGCCAGCAGATCCACCGGGACAGGGTCCTACGAGCAGTACTTC. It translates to CASRSTGTGSYEQYF.

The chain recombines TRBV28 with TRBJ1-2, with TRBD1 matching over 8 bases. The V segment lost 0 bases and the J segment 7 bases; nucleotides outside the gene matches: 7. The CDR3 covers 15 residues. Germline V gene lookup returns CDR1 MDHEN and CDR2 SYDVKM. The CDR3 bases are TGTGCCAGCAGTTTATGGGGCAGGGGGCGGGTTGGCTACACCTTC. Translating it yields CASSLWGRGRVGYTF.

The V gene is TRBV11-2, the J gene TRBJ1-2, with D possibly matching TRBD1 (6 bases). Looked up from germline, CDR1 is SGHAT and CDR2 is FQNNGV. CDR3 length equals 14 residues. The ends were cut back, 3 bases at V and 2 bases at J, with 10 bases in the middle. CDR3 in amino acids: CASSLGHANYGYTF. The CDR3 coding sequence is TGTGCCAGCAGCTTGGGACATGCGAACTATGGCTACACCTTC.

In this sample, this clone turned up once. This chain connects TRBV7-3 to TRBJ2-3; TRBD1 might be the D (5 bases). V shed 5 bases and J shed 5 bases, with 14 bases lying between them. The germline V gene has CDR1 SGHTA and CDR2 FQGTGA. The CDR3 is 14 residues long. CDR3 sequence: CASSLRARVDTQYF. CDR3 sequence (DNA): TGTGCCAGCAGCCTCAGGGCTCGGGTAGATACGCAGTATTTT.

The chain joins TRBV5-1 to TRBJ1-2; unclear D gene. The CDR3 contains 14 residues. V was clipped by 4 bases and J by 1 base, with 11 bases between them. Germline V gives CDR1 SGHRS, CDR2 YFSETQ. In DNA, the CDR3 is TGCGCCAGCAGCACGGACGGGATTAACTATGGCTACACCTTC. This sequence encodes CASSTDGINYGYTF. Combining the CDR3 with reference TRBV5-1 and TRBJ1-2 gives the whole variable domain KAGVTQTPRYLIKTRGQQVTLSCSPISGHRSVSWYQQTPGQGLQFLFEYFSETQRNKGNFPGRFSGRQFSNSRSEMNVSTLELGDSALYLCASSTDGINYGYTFGSGTRLTVV.

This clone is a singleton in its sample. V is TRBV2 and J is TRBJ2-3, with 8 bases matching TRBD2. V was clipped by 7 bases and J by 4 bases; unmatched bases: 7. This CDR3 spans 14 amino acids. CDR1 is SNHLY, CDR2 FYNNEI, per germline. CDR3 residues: CASIPGGPPDTQYF. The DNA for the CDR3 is TGTGCCAGCATACCGGGAGGGCCCCCAGATACGCAGTATTTT. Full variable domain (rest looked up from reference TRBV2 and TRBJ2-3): EPEVTQTPSHQVTQMGQEVILRCVPISNHLYFYWYRQILGQKVEFLVSFYNNEISEKSEIFDDQFSVERPDGSNFTLKIRSTKLEDSAMYFCASIPGGPPDTQYFGPGTRLTVL.